Reported below is one T cell receptor (beta chain). Its antigen target is currently unknown. Within one base of it there is no much larger clone, and no base qualities were kept. These data belong to a study of OX40 agonist ivuxolimab in advanced cancers. Turning to the overall study: Ivuxolimab was an agonistic, fully human IgG2 monoclonal antibody directed against OX40 (CD134), a costimulatory receptor. Intravenous ivuxolimab was administered to patients every 2 weeks at six dose levels: 0.01, 0.1, 0.3, 1.5, 3 and 10 mg/kg. Of the 50 to 55 dose-escalation patients, hepatocellular carcinoma was present in around 19, melanoma in around 15, renal cell carcinoma in 9 and head and neck cancer in 9. The dose-escalation cohort was 82.7% male with a mean age of about 58 years, ranging from about 20 to 85. Patients were allowed to have had prior anti-PD-1, anti-PD-L1 or anti-CTLA-4 therapy, and 40% to 45% of the dose-escalation patients had been treated with checkpoint inhibitors. Partial responses were achieved by three dose-escalation patients, of whom one had hepatocellular carcinoma and two had cutaneous melanoma. Peripheral TCRbeta sequencing was intended to test whether TCR sequence diversity was altered and clonal T-cell expansion was caused by ivuxolimab. The monotherapy dose-escalation portion (N of about 52 patients) of the phase I ivuxolimab trial is reported in the paper. Summary of the overall study and its limitations: After ivuxolimab, more expanded clones were found on average in CD8+ T cells than in CD4+ T cells. In partial responders in the 0.1-3.0 mg/kg groups, normalized peripheral clonal expansion was found to be among the lowest, especially among CD8+ T cells. The antigen specificity of the peripheral T cells that underwent clonal expansion was not determined. Low levels of normalized T-cell clonal expansion were also seen in some nonresponding patients. At doses from 0.1 to 3.0 mg/kg, clonal expansion was seen in both CD4+ and CD8+ blood T cells between baseline and week 6.

Genomic DNA was extracted from sorted cells for sequencing of the TCRbeta CDR3 region. TCRbeta CDR3 regions were sequenced using the immunoSEQ Assay. Held by TCRdb, this immuneACCESS table contains in-frame sequences only and omits some clones. Under half of the omission traces to an unresolved V gene where checked; the cause of the rest is unknown. The sample records tens of thousands of clones, 92% of which are singletons. 2.8% of the sample is held by the ten biggest clonotypes. Its CDR3 holds 15 amino acids, cysteine through phenylalanine. Only the CDR3 DNA is retained, 45 bases long and in frame from the first base. A distance of 12 bases separates the germline ends of V and J, which lose 2 bases and 0 bases respectively. The germline V gene sets CDR1 to SGHRS and CDR2 to YFSETQ. Patients with a history of autoimmune disease or receiving systemic immunosuppression were excluded from the trial. Peripheral blood for TCR sequencing was drawn from every dose cohort at baseline, at cycle 4 day 1 and at cycle 7 day 1. The samples were drawn from a first-in-human, open-label, multicenter phase I dose-escalation trial of ivuxolimab. The trial enrolled adults with locally advanced or metastatic head and neck squamous cell, hepatocellular, melanoma or renal cell carcinoma. Before TCR sequencing, CD4+ T cells and CD8+ T cells from peripheral blood were sorted into separate populations.

This TCR was recovered from an adult with an advanced solid tumor such as melanoma, head and neck, liver or kidney cancer. This sequence uses TRBV5-1 and TRBJ2-7, with the D gene not clear enough to name. The sequencing used CD4+ or CD8+ T cells sorted from blood, collected in a trial of the OX40 agonist ivuxolimab. The nucleotide sequence reads TGCGCCAGCAGCTTAGGTCAGGCTTCCTCCTACGAGCAGTACTTC. Its coded protein is CASSLGQASSYEQYF.